The sequence of this T cell receptor beta chain was determined in a study of early T cells in non-severe SARS-CoV-2 infection. Turning to the study itself: The input, bulk RNA from unsorted whole blood, was sequenced, and chains were unpaired. Broader study findings: Missing private and CD4 specificities, VDJdb matching favored anti-spike CD8 responses.

Molecules of cDNA were individually given unique molecular identifiers that were attached to them. TCRdb reprocessed the 5' RACE reads via MiXCR and lists one record per CDR3 protein. This sample has about 77,000 distinct CDR3 sequences; roughly 5.3% occur once, and the top ten carry roughly 7.3%. The V end was cut by 0 bases, the J end by 4 bases, with 4 bases between. The CDR3 extends over 13 amino acids. Looked up from germline, CDR1 is SGHDT and CDR2 is YYEEEE. This clonotype appeared many times. Antigen unknown. The chain combines TRBV5-6 with TRBJ1-4; D uncertain. This sequence was found in an adult who was a healthcare worker with PCR-confirmed SARS-CoV-2 infection or an uninfected control (not recorded which). This material consisted of whole blood, taken at baseline. The CDR3 bases are TGTGCCAGCAGCTTGGGCGGTAATGAAAAACTGTTTTTT. As protein: CASSLGGNEKLFF.